One sample yielded the 8 T cell receptor beta chains listed below, sequenced in a study of early T cells in non-severe SARS-CoV-2 infection. TCRdb passed the 5' RACE reads through MiXCR, listing each CDR3 protein once. The sample shows roughly 10,000 distinct CDR3 sequences, around 4.8% of them seen only once. What was sequenced was whole blood. These receptor sequences come from an adult who was a healthcare worker with PCR-confirmed SARS-CoV-2 infection or an uninfected control (not recorded which).

This clonotype was seen at least ten times. The chain recombines TRBV20-1 with TRBJ1-1, with TRBD1 matching over 8 bases. With V trimmed by 0 bases and J by 5 bases, 11 bases remained unmatched. CDR1 is DFQATT and CDR2 is SNEGSKA in the germline V gene (reference sequence). This CDR3 is 16 amino acids long. The DNA for the CDR3 is TGCAGTGCTAGAGATCGGCGCGGACAGGGAAGAACTGAAGCTTTCTTT. Its translation is CSARDRRGQGRTEAFF.

By sample fraction, this clonotype is medium-sized. The chain uses TRBV11-2 and TRBJ2-1; no reliable D call. The CDR3 runs to 15 residues. Germline CDR1 and CDR2: SGHAT and FQNNGV. Trimming removed 1 base at V and 8 bases at J, with 15 bases between. The CDR3 nucleotides read TGTGCCAGCAGCTTAGTGATGACCCGCCGGGATGAGCAGTTCTTC. Protein: CASSLVMTRRDEQFF.

This clonotype was picked up many times. The chain combines TRBV19 with TRBJ2-3; TRBD2 matches at 12 bases. Trimming took 8 bases from V and 3 from J; bases not matched to a gene: 6. CDR1 is LNHDA and CDR2 is SQIVND in the germline V gene (reference sequence). The CDR3 has 15 amino acids. The CDR3 DNA reads TGTGCCAGTCAAGGACTAGCGGGGCTTACAGATACGCAGTATTTT. Its protein product is CASQGLAGLTDTQYF. Full variable domain (missing parts from reference TRBV19 and TRBJ2-3): DGGITQSPKYLFRKEGQNVTLSCEQNLNHDAMYWYRQDPGQGLRLIYYSQIVNDFQKGDIAEGYSVSREKKESFPLTVTSAQKNPTAFYLCASQGLAGLTDTQYFGPGTRLTVL.

This clonotype is termed medium-sized. The V gene is TRBV6-4, the J gene TRBJ1-1, with 8 bases aligning to TRBD1. V lost 0 bases and J lost 4; bases outside the gene matches: 7. Germline V gene lookup returns CDR1 MRHNA and CDR2 SNTAGT. This CDR3 has 16 residues. CDR3 in amino acids: CASSDSAGGRGTEAFF. In nucleotides, the CDR3 is TGTGCCAGCAGTGACTCAGCAGGGGGCCGAGGCACTGAAGCTTTCTTT.

This clonotype is medium-sized (0.01 to 0.1%). V is TRBV12-3 or TRBV12-4 and J is TRBJ1-5, with D possibly being TRBD1 (6 bases). The CDR3 runs 15 residues. With 3 bases removed from V and 1 base from J, the gap between germline ends came to 10 bases. CDR3 DNA: TGTGCCAGCAGTTTCGGGGGGGCGAGCAATCAGCCCCAGCATTTT. Residues: CASSFGGASNQPQHF.

This clonotype has ten or more counts. The chain combines TRBV19 with TRBJ2-6, with unresolved D. Looked up from germline, CDR1 is LNHDA and CDR2 is SQIVND (reference sequence). The CDR3 sequence is 16 residues long. V lost 5 bases and J lost 1, with 12 bases in between. CDR3 sequence: CASSPPFGSGANVLTF. CDR3 coding DNA: TGTGCCAGTAGTCCACCCTTTGGATCTGGGGCCAACGTCCTGACTTTC. The full variable domain, rest sourced from reference TRBV19 and TRBJ2-6, is DGGITQSPKYLFRKEGQNVTLSCEQNLNHDAMYWYRQDPGQGLRLIYYSQIVNDFQKGDIAEGYSVSREKKESFPLTVTSAQKNPTAFYLCASSPPFGSGANVLTFGAGSRLTVL.

In regard to this clonotype: Relative to the germline gene, one junction end is altered; a read error may explain this. This chain uses TRBV6-1 with TRBJ2-6; D may correspond to TRBD1 or TRBD2 (6 bases each). CDR1 MNHNS and CDR2 SASEGT come from the germline V gene. This CDR3 contains 16 residues. CDR3 nucleotides: TGTGCCAGCAGTGAACAGGCAGGATCGGGGGCCAACGTCCTGATTTTC. It specifies CASSEQAGSGANVLIF.

This clonotype has at least ten counts. V gene TRBV20-1 combines with J gene TRBJ2-3; possible D gene TRBD1, 6 bases. Trimming took 1 base from V and 0 from J, leaving 11 bases between them. The CDR3 sequence is 15 residues long. Per germline, CDR1 DFQATT and CDR2 SNEGSKA (reference sequence). The CDR3 sequence is CSARVRQASTDTQYF. CDR3 sequence (DNA): TGCAGTGCTAGAGTTCGACAGGCTAGCACAGATACGCAGTATTTT.